The entry below gives a single T cell receptor (beta chain) sequence along with its context. Treatment: randomized to nivolumab then ipilimumab (arm A) or the reverse (arm B). No patient had prior DNA-damaging chemotherapy. Live CD3+CD8+ CD19− CD56− cells were sorted from PBMCs. The sample originates from a study of sequential checkpoint blockade in melanoma. Study overall: Randomization was 1:1 between first-line nivolumab→ipilimumab and ipilimumab→nivolumab. Maintenance nivolumab came after either treatment sequence.

Profiling relied on immunoSEQ multiplex PCR, and the TCRdb table lists in-frame clones only, not all of them. Of about 17,000 clones listed, approximately 69% are singletons. The source is a human donor with melanoma. Sequenced here: CD8+ T cells sorted from blood (inferred from file names), sampled from a patient given nivolumab and ipilimumab in sequence.

This chain's CDR3 is CAISEGDSYEQYF. CDR3 coding DNA: TGTGCCATCAGTGAAGGAGACTCCTACGAGCAGTACTTC. This chain uses TRBV10-3 with TRBJ2-7; D is undetermined. The CDR3 runs 13 residues. The V and J ends lost 3 bases and 0 bases respectively, with 6 bases between them. Germline V CDR1 and CDR2: ENHRY, SYGVKD.